The 19 T cell receptor beta chains given below trace back to one sample, sequenced in a study of T cell repertoires in cytomegalovirus infection. These receptors have no known antigen. MiXCR, run by TCRdb on the reads, gives a single entry per CDR3 protein. In the table there are 600,000 to 700,000 distinct CDR3 sequences, around a third of which are singletons. The source was cultured PBMCs, collected from culture after CMV antigen stimulation. The receptors come from a human donor in good health (CMV status not recorded). Some clones in this sample may be carry-over from other donors' samples.

This clonotype showed up just a few times. J is TRBJ2-4 and V is TRBV6-6, with D hard to call. V lost 1 base and J lost 0, with 7 bases in between. CDR3 length: 15 amino acids. Per germline, CDR1 MNHNY and CDR2 SVGAGI (reference sequence). CDR3 nucleotides: TGTGCCAGCAGTTACTTCTCCCGAGCCAAAAACATTCAGTACTTC. Translated, it gives CASSYFSRAKNIQYF.

This clonotype was picked up a small number of times. The chain employs TRBV6-1 and TRBJ2-3; D may match TRBD1 or TRBD2 (6 bases each). CDR1 is MNHNS and CDR2 is SASEGT in the germline V gene. Deletions cut 7 bases from V and 5 bases from J, with 19 bases between. This CDR3 spans 15 amino acids. CDR3 in DNA: TGTGCCAGCACCGACACAAGGGGGGCTGGAGATACGCAGTATTTT. Its protein is CASTDTRGAGDTQYF.

The V call is TRBV6-2 or TRBV6-3, the J call TRBJ2-1; either TRBD1 or TRBD2 may supply D (5 bases each). The CDR3 totals 12 residues. The germline CDR1 and CDR2 sequences are MNHEY and SVGEGT. V lost 3 bases and J 13 bases, leaving 13 bases between the germline ends. The CDR3 region is CASSYVGPRQFF. Here the CDR3 DNA reads TGTGCCAGCAGTTATGTGGGACCGAGACAGTTCTTC.

The chain recombines TRBV20-1 with TRBJ1-2; D gene uncertain. Per the germline V gene, CDR1 is DFQATT and CDR2 is SNEGSKA (reference sequence). CDR3 length: 11 residues. V lost 3 bases and J lost 8, with 10 bases in between. As DNA, the CDR3 is TGCAGTGCTAGGGACCGGCGAGGCTACACCTTC. This gives the protein CSARDRRGYTF.

This clonotype was counted ten times or more. J is TRBJ2-3 and V is TRBV7-2; D may be TRBD2 (6 bases). Trimming left V 7 bases short and J 7 bases short, with 21 bases between. This CDR3 region has 15 residues. Looked up from germline, CDR1 is SGHTA and CDR2 is FQGNSA. The CDR3 bases are TGTGCCAGCACACCAGGGAGACTAGGGCTTAATACGCAGTATTTT. Its translation: CASTPGRLGLNTQYF.

J is TRBJ2-2 and V is TRBV11-2; 9 nucleotides line up with TRBD2. Germline CDR1 is SGHAT and CDR2 is FQNNGV. CDR3 length equals 16 residues. With V trimmed by 5 bases and J by 3 bases, 7 bases remained unmatched. This chain's CDR3 is CASSRRAGGDTGELFF. The CDR3, as DNA: TGTGCCAGCAGCCGCCGTGCGGGAGGGGACACCGGGGAGCTGTTTTTT.

In this sample, this clonotype turned up once. V is TRBV20-1 and J is TRBJ1-5; D possibly corresponds to TRBD1 (5 bases). Germline assignment: CDR1 DFQATT and CDR2 SNEGSKA (reference sequence). V was cut by 3 bases and J by 4 bases, with 13 bases left in between. The CDR3 totals 14 residues. DNA for the CDR3: TGCAGTGCTAGGGGGACCCGGGCGAATCAGCCCCAGCATTTT. Its translation: CSARGTRANQPQHF.

V and J are TRBV25-1 and TRBJ1-4; 8 bases align to TRBD1. In germline, CDR1 is MGHDK, CDR2 SYGVNS. Trimming removed 1 base from V and 7 bases from J; junction bases left unmatched: 8. CDR3 length: 16 amino acids. The CDR3 DNA reads TGTGCCAGCAGTGAATCCACCGGGACAGGTAGTGAAAAACTGTTTTTT. It specifies CASSESTGTGSEKLFF.

V is TRBV4-3 and J is TRBJ2-3; the match to TRBD2 covers 14 bases. The ends lost 2 bases at V and 6 bases at J; junction bases unmatched: 10. In germline, CDR1 is LGHNA, CDR2 YSLEER. There are 18 residues in the CDR3. The CDR3 sequence is CASSQTEPGLAGADTQYF. The CDR3 DNA follows: TGCGCCAGCAGCCAAACCGAGCCGGGACTAGCGGGAGCCGATACGCAGTATTTT.

This clonotype appeared a few times. The V gene is TRBV11-2, the J gene TRBJ2-3; no definite D call. Germline V gene lookup returns CDR1 SGHAT and CDR2 FQNNGV. The CDR3 runs 17 residues. Between the trimmed V and J ends, which lost 5 bases and 1 base, there was a span of 19 bases. CDR3 nucleotides: TGTGCCAGCAGCAAGGGCACAACTAAGCGAGGCACAGATACGCAGTATTTT. Protein sequence: CASSKGTTKRGTDTQYF.

The V gene is TRBV4-3, the J gene TRBJ2-4; 14 bases are a match to TRBD2. The V gene end was trimmed by 4 bases and the J gene end by 4 bases; junction bases not matched to a gene: 9. The germline V gene has CDR1 LGHNA and CDR2 YSLEER. The CDR3 runs 18 residues. CDR3 nucleotides: TGCGCCAGCAGCCGAACCCAGACTAGCGGGGGGGGTAAAAACATTCAGTACTTC. Translating it yields CASSRTQTSGGGKNIQYF.

This chain uses TRBV2 with TRBJ2-1, with a possible D match to TRBD2 (6 bases). This CDR3 is built from 12 residues. The V end lost 8 bases, the J end lost 9 bases, and 14 bases lay between the germline ends. The germline V gene has CDR1 SNHLY and CDR2 FYNNEI. Written as DNA, the CDR3 is TGTGCCAGCTGGGGAGGTGGCGGTGAGCAGTTCTTC. Residues: CASWGGGGEQFF.

This clonotype has just a few counts. The chain links TRBV12-3 or TRBV12-4 to TRBJ2-1; no firm D call. This CDR3 is built from 11 residues. V was trimmed by 8 bases and J by 12 bases, leaving 14 bases between them. CDR3 protein: CASGSFSVQFF. CDR3 bases: TGTGCCAGCGGTTCCTTTAGTGTGCAGTTCTTC.

This clonotype was seen a handful of times. CDR3 in DNA: TGTGCCAGCAGCTTAGAGGCAGGGCGCACAGATACGCAGTATTTT. Amino acid sequence: CASSLEAGRTDTQYF. The J gene is TRBJ2-3, the V gene TRBV7-8, with a weak D call TRBD1 (5 bases). The CDR3 is 15 amino acids. V shed 1 base and J shed 1 base, with 9 bases lying between them. Germline lookup yields CDR1 SGHVS and CDR2 FQNEAQ.

This clonotype has a handful of counts. This rearrangement joins TRBV7-2 to TRBJ1-2; D may be TRBD1 (6 bases). Trimming removed 6 bases at V and 8 bases at J, with 19 bases between. This CDR3 has 14 amino acids. In germline, CDR1 is SGHTA, CDR2 FQGNSA. In DNA form, the CDR3 reads TGTGCCAGCAGTTACACGTCAGGGGCAGGGGGCTACACCTTC. Translation gives CASSYTSGAGGYTF.

J is TRBJ1-4 and V is TRBV28; D gene unclear. V lost 5 bases and J 8 bases, leaving 12 bases between the germline ends. This CDR3 spans 13 amino acids. Germline lookup yields CDR1 MDHEN and CDR2 SYDVKM. The CDR3 protein is CASSPRRREKLFF. The CDR3 DNA is TGTGCCAGCAGTCCCCGGAGACGGGAAAAACTGTTTTTT.

The chain joins TRBV19 to TRBJ1-4; tentatively, D is TRBD1 (5 bases). The CDR3 spans 14 residues. Germline values: CDR1 LNHDA, CDR2 SQIVND (reference sequence). Deletions cut 6 bases from V and 7 bases from J, with 15 bases between. The CDR3: CASRVTASGEKLFF. The CDR3 nucleotides read TGTGCCAGTAGAGTGACAGCGAGCGGTGAAAAACTGTTTTTT.

This clonotype was seen more than once but under ten times. The V call is TRBV19, the J call TRBJ1-2; D call uncertain. The germline V gene encodes CDR1 LNHDA and CDR2 SQIVND (reference sequence). The germline V and J ends were trimmed by 3 bases and 7 bases, with 12 bases remaining between them. CDR3 size: 13 residues. The CDR3 sequence is CASSIRVESGYTF. Here the CDR3 DNA reads TGTGCCAGTAGTATCCGGGTCGAGAGTGGCTACACCTTC.

The rearrangement joins TRBV10-3 to TRBJ2-3; D might be TRBD1 or TRBD2, each matching 5 bases. CDR1 and CDR2 (germline): ENHRY, SYGVKD. The V gene lost 8 bases and the J gene lost 4 bases, with 13 bases spanning the gap. This CDR3 comprises 13 residues. CDR3 protein: CAIGGRSSDTQYF. The CDR3 nucleotides read TGTGCCATCGGGGGACGGAGTTCAGATACGCAGTATTTT.